Ten or more counts support the clone carrying this T cell receptor beta chain. Its antigen remains unidentified. This sample stems from a study of T-cell memory formation after mild COVID-19. This CDR3 is 15 amino acids long. The germline gives CDR1 MNHEY, CDR2 SMNVEV (reference sequence). V lost 6 bases and J 2 bases, leaving 11 bases between the germline ends. TCRdb re-called the 5' RACE reads through MiXCR, storing one row per CDR3 protein. This table has 350,000 to 450,000 distinct CDR3 sequences, around 14% appearing once. Findings and caveats of the study: Clones which contracted sat mainly in CM and EM if CD4+, and in EMRA if CD8+.

This chain links TRBV27 with TRBJ2-6; D gene uncertain. This TCR was sampled from a young man who had mild COVID-19 (a few samples of this study predate the infection). Cell type and time point are not known. The sequenced sample consisted of PBMCs or a T cell subset sorted from them (not recorded which). DNA for the CDR3: TGTGCCAGCAGGCCCAAGGGAACTGGGGCCAACGTCCTGACTTTC. Translation gives CASRPKGTGANVLTF.